These T cell receptor beta chains were read from a single sample in a study of cytomegalovirus exposure and HLA in healthy donors. TCRdb's copy holds only in-frame clones and misses some; the assay was immunoSEQ multiplex PCR. The data contain some 200,000 clones, approximately 81% of them singletons. The sequenced sample was PBMCs. The origin of the receptors is a man in his fifties or sixties in good health and CMV-seronegative. Each CDR3 is given without its conserved first and last residue. The order of the fields is CDR3 length, V gene, J gene, CDR3 protein.

9,TRBV4-1,TRBJ1-2,ASGGASGYT
18,TRBV4-1,TRBJ2-3,ASSQEPAGGFFSSTDTQY
9,TRBV2,TRBJ2-1,ASSLYNEQF
12,TRBV5-1,TRBJ2-3,ASSLGTQTDTQY
12,TRBV6-1,TRBJ2-1,ASKQGPSNNEQF
12,TRBV9,TRBJ1-2,ASSAQGVNYGYT
13,TRBV6-5,TRBJ1-6,ASRTPLGGPSPLH
12,TRBV19,TRBJ1-2,ASIGGRTTYGYT
10,TRBV7-9,TRBJ1-2,SSSLVPYGYT
14,TRBV28,TRBJ2-1,ASSSPGSGGGNEQF
11,TRBV7-6,TRBJ2-7,ASSGGQSYEQY
11,TRBV19,TRBJ2-7,ASKGVSSYEQY
11,TRBV4-1,TRBJ1-5,ASSRSRDQPQH
14,TRBV7-9,TRBJ2-3,ASSPEAGAPTDTQY
15,TRBV5-6,TRBJ2-7,ASSLGTSGGAVGEQY